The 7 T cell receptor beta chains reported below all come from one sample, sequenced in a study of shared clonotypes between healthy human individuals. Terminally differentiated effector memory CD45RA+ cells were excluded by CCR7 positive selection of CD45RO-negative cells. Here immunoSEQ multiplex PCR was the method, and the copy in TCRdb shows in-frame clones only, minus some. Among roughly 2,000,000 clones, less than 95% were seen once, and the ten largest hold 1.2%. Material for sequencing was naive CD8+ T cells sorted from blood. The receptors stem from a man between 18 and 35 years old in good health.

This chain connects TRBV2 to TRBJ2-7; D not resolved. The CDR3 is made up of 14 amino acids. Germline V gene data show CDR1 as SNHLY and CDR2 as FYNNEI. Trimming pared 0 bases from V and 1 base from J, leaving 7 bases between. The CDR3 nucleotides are TGTGCCAGCAGTGAAGCGGGAATATCCTACGAGCAGTACTTC. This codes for CASSEAGISYEQYF. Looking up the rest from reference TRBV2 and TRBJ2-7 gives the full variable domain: EPEVTQTPSHQVTQMGQEVILRCVPISNHLYFYWYRQILGQKVEFLVSFYNNEISEKSEIFDDQFSVERPDGSNFTLKIRSTKLEDSAMYFCASSEAGISYEQYFGPGTRLTVT.

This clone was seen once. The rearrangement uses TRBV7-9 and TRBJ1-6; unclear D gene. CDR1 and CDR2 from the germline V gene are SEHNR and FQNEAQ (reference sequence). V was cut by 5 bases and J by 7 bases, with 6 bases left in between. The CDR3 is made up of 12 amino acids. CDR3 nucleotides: TGTGCCAGCAGCCGGTCGAATTCACCCCTCCACTTT. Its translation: CASSRSNSPLHF. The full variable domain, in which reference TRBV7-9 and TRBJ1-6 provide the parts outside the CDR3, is DTGVSQNPRHKITKRGQNVTFRCDPISEHNRLYWYRQTLGQGPEFLTYFQNEAQLEKSRLLSDRFSAERPKGSFSTLEIQRTEQGDSAMYLCASSRSNSPLHFGNGTRLTVT.

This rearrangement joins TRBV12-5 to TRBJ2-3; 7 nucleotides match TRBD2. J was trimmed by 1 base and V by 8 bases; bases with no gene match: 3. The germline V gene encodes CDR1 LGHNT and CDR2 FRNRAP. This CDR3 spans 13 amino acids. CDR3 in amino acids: CASSGVGTDTQYF. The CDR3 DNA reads TGTGCTAGTAGCGGGGTAGGCACAGATACGCAGTATTTT.

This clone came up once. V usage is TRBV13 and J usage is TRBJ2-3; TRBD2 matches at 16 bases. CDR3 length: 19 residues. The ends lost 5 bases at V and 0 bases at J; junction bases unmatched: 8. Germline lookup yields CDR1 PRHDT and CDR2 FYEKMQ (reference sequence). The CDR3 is CASSALGLAGGTSTDTQYF. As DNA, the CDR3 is TGTGCCAGCAGCGCCCTGGGACTAGCGGGGGGGACTAGCACAGATACGCAGTATTTT. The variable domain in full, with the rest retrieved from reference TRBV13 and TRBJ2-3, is AAGVIQSPRHLIKEKRETATLKCYPIPRHDTVYWYQQGPGQDPQFLISFYEKMQSDKGSIPDRFSAQQFSDYHSELNMSSLELGDSALYFCASSALGLAGGTSTDTQYFGPGTRLTVL.

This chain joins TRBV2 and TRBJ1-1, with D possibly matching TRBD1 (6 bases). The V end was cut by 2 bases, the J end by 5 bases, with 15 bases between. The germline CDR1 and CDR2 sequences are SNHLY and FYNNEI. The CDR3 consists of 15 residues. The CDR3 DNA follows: TGTGCCAGCAGTGAAATTCCGGGGGCGGAAACTGAAGCTTTCTTT. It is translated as CASSEIPGAETEAFF.

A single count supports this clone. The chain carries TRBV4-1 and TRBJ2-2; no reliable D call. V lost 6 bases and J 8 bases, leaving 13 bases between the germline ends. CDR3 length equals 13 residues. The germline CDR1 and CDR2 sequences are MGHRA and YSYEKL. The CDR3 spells CASSMDPLGELFF. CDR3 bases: TGCGCCAGCAGTATGGACCCGTTGGGGGAGCTGTTTTTT.

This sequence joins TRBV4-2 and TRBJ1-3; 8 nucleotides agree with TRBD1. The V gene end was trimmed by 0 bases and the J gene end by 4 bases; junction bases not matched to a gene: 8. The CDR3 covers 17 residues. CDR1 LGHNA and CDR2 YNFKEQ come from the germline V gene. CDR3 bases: TGTGCCAGCAGCCAAGACTCCTCAGGGGGCTGGGGAAACACCATATATTTT. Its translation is CASSQDSSGGWGNTIYF.